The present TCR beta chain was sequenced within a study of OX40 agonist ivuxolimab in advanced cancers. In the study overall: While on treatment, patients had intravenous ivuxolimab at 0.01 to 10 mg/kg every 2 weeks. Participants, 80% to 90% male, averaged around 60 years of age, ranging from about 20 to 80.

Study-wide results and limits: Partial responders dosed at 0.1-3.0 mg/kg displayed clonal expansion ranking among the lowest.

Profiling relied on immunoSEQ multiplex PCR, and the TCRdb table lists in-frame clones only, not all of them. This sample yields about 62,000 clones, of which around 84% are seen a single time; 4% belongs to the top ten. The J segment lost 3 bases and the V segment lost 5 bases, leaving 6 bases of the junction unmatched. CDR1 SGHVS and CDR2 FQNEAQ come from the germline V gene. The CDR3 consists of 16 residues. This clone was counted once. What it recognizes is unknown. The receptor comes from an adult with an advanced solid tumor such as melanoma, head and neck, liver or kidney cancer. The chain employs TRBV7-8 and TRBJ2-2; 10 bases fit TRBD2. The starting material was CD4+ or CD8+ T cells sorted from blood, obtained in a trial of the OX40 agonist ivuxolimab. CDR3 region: CASSPRLAGYTGELFF. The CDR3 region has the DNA TGTGCCAGCAGCCCCCGACTAGCGGGCTACACCGGGGAGCTGTTTTTT.